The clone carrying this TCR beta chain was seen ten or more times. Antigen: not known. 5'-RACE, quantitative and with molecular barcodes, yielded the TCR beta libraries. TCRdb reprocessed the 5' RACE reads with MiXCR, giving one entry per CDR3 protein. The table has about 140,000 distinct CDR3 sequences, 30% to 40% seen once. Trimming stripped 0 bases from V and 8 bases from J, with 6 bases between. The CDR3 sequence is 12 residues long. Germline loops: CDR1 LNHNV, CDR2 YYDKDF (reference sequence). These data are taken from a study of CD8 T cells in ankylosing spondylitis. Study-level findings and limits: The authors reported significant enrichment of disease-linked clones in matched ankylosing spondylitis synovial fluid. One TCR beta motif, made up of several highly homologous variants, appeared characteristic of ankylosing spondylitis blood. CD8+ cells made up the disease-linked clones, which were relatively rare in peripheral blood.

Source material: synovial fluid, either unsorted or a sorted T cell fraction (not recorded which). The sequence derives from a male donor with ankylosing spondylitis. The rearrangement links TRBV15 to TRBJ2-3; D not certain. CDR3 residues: CATSREGVTQYF. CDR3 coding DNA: TGTGCCACCAGCAGAGAGGGTGTTACGCAGTATTTT.